This TCR beta chain appears in the sequencing data of a study of cytomegalovirus exposure and HLA in healthy donors. A word on this clone: Its antigen is undetermined.

Researchers ran the PCR with 60 Vbeta and 13 Jbeta primers. Assay used: immunoSEQ multiplex PCR; TCRdb lists only in-frame clones, some missing. The sample has 150,000 to 200,000 clones, approximately 59% seen once. Study-level findings and limits: Later analysis showed TCR association rates varying by HLA locus, highest for DRB1 and lowest for HLA-C.

Specimen: PBMCs. This TCR was recovered from a man in his forties in good health and CMV-seronegative.

CDR3 amino acids: CAISFSGANVLTF. The CDR3 nucleotides read TGTGCCATCTCCTTCTCTGGGGCCAACGTCCTGACTTTC. The chain is built from TRBV5-4 and TRBJ2-6, with unresolved D. Per germline, CDR1 SGHNT and CDR2 YYREEE (reference sequence). Trimming took 9 bases from V and 0 from J, leaving 7 bases between them. This CDR3 region has 13 residues.